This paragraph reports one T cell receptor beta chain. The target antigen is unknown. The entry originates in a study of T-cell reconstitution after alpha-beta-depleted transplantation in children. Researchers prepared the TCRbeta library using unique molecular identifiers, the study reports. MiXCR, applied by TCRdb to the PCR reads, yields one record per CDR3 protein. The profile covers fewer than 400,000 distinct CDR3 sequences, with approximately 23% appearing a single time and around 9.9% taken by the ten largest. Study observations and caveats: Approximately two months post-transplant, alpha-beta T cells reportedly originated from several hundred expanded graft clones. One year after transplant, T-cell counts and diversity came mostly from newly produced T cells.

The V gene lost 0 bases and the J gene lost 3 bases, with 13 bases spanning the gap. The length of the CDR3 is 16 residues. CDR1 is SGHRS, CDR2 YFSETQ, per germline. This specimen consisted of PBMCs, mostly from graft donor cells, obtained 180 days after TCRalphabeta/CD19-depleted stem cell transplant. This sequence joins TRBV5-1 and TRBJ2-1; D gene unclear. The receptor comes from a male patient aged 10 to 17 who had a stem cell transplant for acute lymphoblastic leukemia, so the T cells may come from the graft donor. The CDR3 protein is CASSLARFGFYNEQFF. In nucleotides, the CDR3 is TGCGCCAGCAGCTTGGCCCGTTTCGGTTTCTACAATGAGCAGTTCTTC.